The subject of this entry is one TCR beta chain. The antigen is undetermined. This CDR3 contains 14 residues. Germline V gene lookup returns CDR1 DFQATT and CDR2 SNEGSKA (reference sequence). Trimming shortened V by 1 base and J by 0 bases, and 10 bases separated the two germline ends. The source of the sample is a study of CD8 T cells in ankylosing spondylitis. Study-wide findings and caveats: Within peripheral blood, clones linked to disease were CD8+ and relatively rare.

TCRdb used MiXCR to reprocess the 5' RACE reads, holding one entry per CDR3 protein. The sample has tens of thousands of distinct CDR3 sequences; approximately 6% are singletons. The TCR originated in a male donor with ankylosing spondylitis. Specimen: synovial fluid, either unsorted or a sorted T cell fraction (not recorded which). V is TRBV20-1 and J is TRBJ2-7; perhaps TRBD1 as D (6 bases). CDR3 sequence (DNA): TGCAGTGCTAGAGTCCAGGGGAGCTCCTACGAGCAGTACTTC. The encoded protein is CSARVQGSSYEQYF.